Listed here is a single T cell receptor (beta chain). Which antigen it targets is not known. No much larger clone is present one base from it, and per-base qualities are unavailable. This sample is part of a study of T cell responses to AZD1222 COVID-19 vaccine (dated by TCRdb to the early 2020s). Broadly, across the study: Because spike-specific TCR depth and breadth did not differ between the two schedules, AZD1222 recipients who got a second dose at roughly 4 weeks were pooled with those who got a second dose at roughly 12 weeks. TCR sequencing was performed for more than 230 trial participants, of whom some 200 were given two doses of AZD1222 and around 26 were given two doses of MenACWY control vaccine. Enrollment into the trials was organized by age into subgroups of 18-55, 56-69 and 70-plus years, and those subgroups contained approximately 150, 30 and 60 TCR-sequenced participants, respectively. General findings and caveats noted by the study authors: The 56-69-year group was small, and its depth increase did not reach significance, likely because of low power. Spike-specific TCR breadth and depth rose significantly after two AZD1222 doses compared with day 0 and with MenACWY recipients. Only a handful of AZD1222 recipients were SARS-CoV-2 seropositive at baseline, limiting conclusions about previously exposed vaccinees. Reportedly, almost half of the unique spike-specific TCRs recognized epitopes lying outside the regions that are mutated in the B.1.351 and B.1.1.7 variants. No day 14 peak-response samples were available, so repertoires were characterized only after the peak T cell response. CD4 TCRs associated with the vaccine covered the entire spike protein, and the dominant responses were in regions 160-218 and 743-854. Participants were mostly white British, with more females than males. The authors suggested clonal diversity may have been underestimated.

What this sample's time point label stands for: baseline before first vaccination. Samples from vaccinated people were obtained from the UK trials COV001 and COV002, which included a single-blind randomized controlled phase 2/3 trial of AZD1222 (ChAdOx1 nCoV-19) in healthy adults. Trial participant PBMC samples were collected at day 0 and day 28 after the second dose for TCRbeta chain sequencing. The CDR3 regions of human TCRbeta chains were subjected to immunosequencing. The authors' pipeline ran thus. TCRs in the repertoires were compared against a reference library of SARS-CoV-2-specific TCRs that had been generated with the MIRA antigen-specificity platform. Breadth was defined as the fraction of unique TCRs that were SARS-CoV-2-associated. Depth was defined as the fraction of total T cells that were SARS-CoV-2-associated. Using the MIRA data, every spike-specific TCR was mapped to the spike region that the TCR reacted to and assigned to either a CD4 or a CD8 class. Log10-transformed breadth and depth values were compared by one-way ANOVA with Sidak's multiple comparisons tests. Drawn from immuneACCESS, this table holds only the in-frame rearrangements with V and J called that TCRdb kept. Clones are partly lost; checked studies trace under half to an unresolved V gene and leave the rest unexplained. V, J and clone size are those of that table, while D and trimming were read from the DNA. The sample contains under 95,000 clones, 80% to 90% of them found a single time. The ten largest clonotypes hold roughly 7.9% of the sample.

The CDR3, from cysteine to phenylalanine, totals 12 residues. The entry retains the CDR3 DNA only, 36 bases that are in frame from base 1. V is pared back by 5 bases and J by 0 bases, with 2 bases lying between the germline termini. The CDR1 and CDR2 encoded by the germline V gene are KGHDR and SFDVKD. This TCR was recovered from an adult in good health. The source material was peripheral blood, sampled on day 0 of AZD1222 vaccination. The sequence is built from TRBV24-1 and TRBJ2-3; the D gene cannot be resolved reliably. For the CDR3, the sequence is CATSGSTDTQYF. The DNA is TGTGCCACCAGTGGGAGCACAGATACGCAGTATTTT.